Below are 5 T cell receptor beta chains sequenced from a single sample in a study of CD8+ T cells in alopecia areata. Sequencing relied on a cDNA template that was reverse transcribed from extracted RNA. TCRdb keeps only in-frame clones here, not all; method: immunoSEQ multiplex PCR. The sample lists approximately 180,000 clones, roughly 66% seen once, with approximately 1% in the top ten. Treatment defined: oral pan-JAK inhibitor, 5-10 mg twice daily. Specimen: CD4+ T cells sorted from blood, collected at week 24, from a patient treated with tofacitinib. Every receptor here comes from a human donor with alopecia areata.

The rearrangement links TRBV7-2 to TRBJ2-3, with 7 bases identical to TRBD2. CDR1 and CDR2 (germline): SGHTA, FQGNSA. The CDR3 spans 16 residues. Trimming cost V 5 bases and J 2 bases; bases outside gene matches: 10. CDR3: CASSIVGGGPTDTQYF. In nucleotides, the CDR3 is TGTGCCAGCAGCATTGTAGGCGGGGGACCCACAGATACGCAGTATTTT.

The chain carries TRBV9 and TRBJ1-2; D is unresolved. This CDR3 is 13 amino acids long. The germline V and J ends were trimmed by 0 bases and 8 bases, with 11 bases remaining between them. Germline V gene sequence: CDR1 SGDLS, CDR2 YYNGEE. The CDR3, as DNA: TGTGCCAGCAGCGTAGTCCCTCCTGGAGGCTACACCTTC. Protein: CASSVVPPGGYTF.

This rearrangement joins TRBV29-1 to TRBJ2-7; TRBD2 is a possible D gene (6 bases). The V and J ends lost 6 bases and 3 bases respectively, with 9 bases between them. Germline V lookup: CDR1 SQVTM, CDR2 ANQGSEA. This CDR3 is built from 11 residues. For the CDR3, the DNA is TGCAGCGTCGGGAGAGGCTACGAGCAGTACTTC. Translated: CSVGRGYEQYF.

This chain links TRBV4-3 with TRBJ2-2, with 11 positions matching TRBD2. CDR1 and CDR2 from the germline V gene are LGHNA and YSLEER. This CDR3 comprises 17 residues. V lost 0 bases to trimming and J lost 3 bases; unmatched junction nucleotides: 3. In nucleotides, the CDR3 is TGCGCCAGCAGCCAAGATGGGACTAGCGGATACACCGGGGAGCTGTTTTTT. Protein: CASSQDGTSGYTGELFF.

This CDR3 reads CAWAARNNSPLHF. The CDR3 DNA is TGTGCCTGGGCTGCCAGAAATAATTCACCCCTCCACTTT. This chain links TRBV30 with TRBJ1-6; D is ambiguous. This CDR3 contains 13 residues. CDR1 GTSNPN and CDR2 SVGIG come from the germline V gene (reference sequence). Trimming pared 5 bases from V and 5 bases from J, leaving 10 bases between.